These T cell receptor beta chains were read from a single sample in a study of beta chain features in type 1 diabetes. Repertoires were generated with immunoSEQ multiplex PCR, while TCRdb's copy carries only in-frame clones and drops some. The sample records 600,000 to 700,000 clones, 13% being singletons. Sequenced input: naive CD4+ T cells from blood. These TCRs come from a man in his late teens or twenties with type 1 diabetes. Each CDR3 is given with its conserved first and last residue. The D gene is left open where the match is weak. Size values are once, few and many counts, or a class for expanded clones, and some rows have none.

>TRBV7-2|.|TRBJ2-7|few
CASSYQGGVPYEQYF
TGTGCCAGCAGCTATCAGGGCGGCGTACCCTACGAGCAGTACTTC
>TRBV6-4|.|TRBJ1-1|.
CASSESRGTEAFF
TGTGCCAGCAGTGAGAGTCGCGGAACTGAAGCTTTCTTT
>TRBV7-2|TRBD2|TRBJ2-1|few
CASSALAGDISEQFF
TGTGCCAGCAGCGCTCTAGCGGGGGATATTAGTGAGCAGTTCTTC
>TRBV7-9|.|TRBJ2-7|.
CASSFVAPYEQYF
TGTGCCAGCAGCTTCGTGGCGCCTTACGAGCAGTACTTC
>TRBV7-9|.|TRBJ1-6|.
CASSLEYSPLHF
TGTGCCAGCAGCTTAGAGTATTCACCCCTCCACTTT
>TRBV6-1|.|TRBJ2-1|.
CASSDPGQGYNEQFF
TGTGCCAGCAGTGATCCCGGCCAGGGGTACAATGAGCAGTTCTTC
>TRBV19|.|TRBJ1-1|.
CASSIVAANTEAFF
TGTGCCAGTAGTATAGTCGCAGCTAACACTGAAGCTTTCTTT
>TRBV30|TRBD1|TRBJ1-2|few
CAWSEDRLYYGYTF
TGTGCCTGGAGTGAGGACAGGTTGTACTATGGCTACACCTTC
>TRBV6-5|TRBD2|TRBJ2-1|.
CASSTGLADEQFF
TGTGCCAGCAGTACGGGACTAGCTGATGAGCAGTTCTTC
>TRBV28|TRBD1|TRBJ1-1|few
CASSPGQGAATEAFF
TGTGCCAGCAGTCCTGGACAGGGGGCGGCTACTGAAGCTTTCTTT
>TRBV5-4|TRBD1|TRBJ2-1|.
CASSPGGGTGPNEQFF
TGTGCCAGCAGCCCGGGGGGTGGGACAGGGCCCAATGAGCAGTTCTTC
>TRBV2|TRBD1|TRBJ2-7|.
CATSLGGQDSYEQYF
TGTGCCACCTCGCTGGGTGGACAGGACTCCTACGAGCAGTACTTC
>TRBV30|.|TRBJ2-2|few
CAWIRPGDNAGELFF
TGTGCCTGGATACGCCCAGGGGATAATGCCGGGGAGCTGTTTTTT
>TRBV5-6|.|TRBJ1-2|few
CASSPRGGINGYTF
TGTGCCAGCAGCCCCCGCGGAGGGATCAATGGCTACACCTTC
>TRBV7-3|TRBD1|TRBJ1-2|few
CASGLPGGLGYTF
TGTGCCAGCGGTTTACCAGGGGGCCTTGGCTACACCTTC
>TRBV18|TRBD1|TRBJ1-2|few
CASSPDRDYGYTF
TGTGCCAGCTCCCCGGACAGGGACTATGGCTACACCTTC
>TRBV20-1|.|TRBJ2-1|.
CSANNRNEQFF
TGCAGTGCTAATAATAGGAATGAGCAGTTCTTC
>TRBV28|TRBD1|TRBJ2-7|.
CASSLDRQGLAQYF
TGTGCCAGCAGTTTAGACAGACAGGGTCTCGCGCAGTACTTC
>TRBV30|.|TRBJ1-2|few
CAWSVGDYGYTF
TGTGCCTGGAGTGTGGGGGACTATGGCTACACCTTC
>TRBV25-1|.|TRBJ1-2|.
CASSFRTSDGGYTF
TGTGCCAGCAGTTTCCGGACTTCGGACGGTGGCTACACCTTC
>TRBV2|.|TRBJ1-2|.
CASSEAGGPGGYTF
TGTGCCAGCAGTGAAGCGGGGGGGCCAGGAGGCTACACCTTC
>TRBV7-2|TRBD1|TRBJ2-2|.
CASSLRETGVTGELFF
TGTGCCAGCAGCTTGCGAGAGACAGGGGTCACCGGGGAGCTGTTTTTT
>TRBV28|.|TRBJ2-3|.
CASMGPPHWDTQYF
TGTGCCAGTATGGGTCCGCCACATTGGGATACGCAGTATTTT
>TRBV28|TRBD2|TRBJ2-3|.
CASSGAGGNTDTQYF
TGTGCCAGCAGTGGCGCGGGGGGCAACACAGATACGCAGTATTTT
>TRBV4-2|.|TRBJ2-1|.
CASSPLVAGQDEQFF
TGTGCCAGCAGCCCCTTGGTAGCGGGACAGGATGAGCAGTTCTTC
>TRBV9|.|TRBJ2-4|few
CASSTGLINIQYF
TGTGCCAGCAGTACCGGACTGATTAACATTCAGTACTTC
>TRBV9|.|TRBJ2-3|few
CASSVAVQALTDTQYF
TGTGCCAGCAGCGTAGCGGTTCAGGCCCTCACAGATACGCAGTATTTT
>TRBV30|.|TRBJ2-5|few
CALMLVGETQYF
TGTGCCTTGATGTTGGTCGGGGAGACCCAGTACTTC
>TRBV19|.|TRBJ2-5|.
CASSITREETQYF
TGTGCCAGTAGTATTACTAGGGAAGAGACCCAGTACTTC
>TRBV27|.|TRBJ1-2|few
CASSLDGGFYGYTF
TGTGCCAGCAGTTTAGACGGAGGTTTCTATGGCTACACCTTC
>TRBV10-3|.|TRBJ2-5|few
CAISESRQETQYF
TGTGCCATCAGTGAGTCCCGCCAAGAGACCCAGTACTTC
>TRBV7-9|TRBD1|TRBJ2-3|few
CASRIQGTTDTQYF
TGTGCCAGCCGTATACAGGGGACCACAGATACGCAGTATTTT
>TRBV10-3|.|TRBJ2-7|.
CAISDYGDSYEQYF
TGTGCCATCAGTGACTACGGGGATAGCTACGAGCAGTACTTC
>TRBV2|.|TRBJ2-1|.
CASIGTLRVNEQFF
TGTGCCAGCATTGGCACTCTTCGGGTCAATGAGCAGTTCTTC
>TRBV27|.|TRBJ2-3|few
CASSSGNTDTQYF
TGTGCCAGCAGTAGTGGAAACACAGATACGCAGTATTTT
>TRBV2|TRBD1|TRBJ2-7|.
CASSGRTGSYEQYF
TGTGCCAGCAGTGGGAGGACAGGGTCCTACGAGCAGTACTTC
>TRBV6-6|.|TRBJ1-4|.
CASSYLATNEKLFF
TGTGCCAGCAGTTATCTGGCAACTAATGAAAAACTGTTTTTT
>TRBV7-9|.|TRBJ1-1|few
CASSPDRVNTEAFF
TGTGCCAGCAGCCCGGACAGAGTGAACACTGAAGCTTTCTTT
>TRBV14|.|TRBJ2-7|.
CASSRQLQGSYEQYF
TGTGCCAGCAGCCGACAGCTCCAAGGCTCCTACGAGCAGTACTTC
>TRBV19|.|TRBJ2-1|.
CASSSADSNEQFF
TGTGCCAGTAGTTCCGCGGACAGCAATGAGCAGTTCTTC
>TRBV4-2|.|TRBJ2-6|few
CASSQDGASSSGANVLTF
TGTGCCAGCAGCCAAGATGGGGCTAGTAGCTCTGGGGCCAACGTCCTGACTTTC
>TRBV30|.|TRBJ1-2|.
CAWSPDRIYGYTF
TGTGCCTGGAGTCCCGACAGGATCTATGGCTACACCTTC
>TRBV5-6|.|TRBJ2-1|few
CASSLDRYVYNEQFF
TGTGCCAGCAGCTTGGACCGATATGTTTACAATGAGCAGTTCTTC
>TRBV10-3|.|TRBJ2-3|few
CAIRWGLSTDTQYF
TGTGCCATCAGGTGGGGACTGAGCACAGATACGCAGTATTTT
>TRBV28|.|TRBJ1-1|.
CASRQGPEAFF
TGTGCCAGCAGGCAGGGTCCTGAAGCTTTCTTT
>TRBV1|.|TRBJ1-1|few
CTSGSGVNTEAFF
TGCACCAGCGGGTCAGGAGTGAACACTGAAGCTTTCTTT
>TRBV6-1|TRBD2|TRBJ2-3|few
CASTGGGAPDTQYF
TGTGCCAGCACTGGCGGGGGGGCCCCAGATACGCAGTATTTT
>TRBV27|TRBD1|TRBJ2-7|few
CASLSWDRAYF
TGTGCCAGCCTTTCTTGGGACAGGGCCTACTTC
>TRBV2|.|TRBJ1-1|.
CASSPTGANTEAFF
TGTGCCAGCAGCCCAACTGGGGCGAATACTGAAGCTTTCTTT
>TRBV30|.|TRBJ2-2|.
CAWSVIQGGELFF
TGTGCCTGGAGTGTAATTCAGGGCGGGGAGCTGTTTTTT
>TRBV10-3|.|TRBJ2-1|.
CAISESGGQYNEQFF
TGTGCCATCAGTGAGTCGGGGGGACAGTACAATGAGCAGTTCTTC
>TRBV6-5|.|TRBJ1-3|few
CASSYSGGSGNTIYF
TGTGCCAGCAGTTACTCTGGAGGGTCTGGAAACACCATATATTTT
>TRBV9|TRBD1|TRBJ2-2|few
CASSGPGTGSGELFF
TGTGCCAGCAGCGGTCCCGGGACAGGGTCCGGGGAGCTGTTTTTT
>TRBV7-8|.|TRBJ2-7|.
CASSSSRDRNYEQYF
TGTGCCAGCAGCTCAAGCCGGGACCGCAACTACGAGCAGTACTTC
>TRBV7-2|.|TRBJ1-1|.
CASSTSPVGVGTEAFF
TGTGCCAGCAGCACTAGCCCGGTTGGGGTGGGAACTGAAGCTTTCTTT
>TRBV6-5|.|TRBJ1-2|.
CASRQNYGYTF
TGTGCCAGCAGACAAAACTATGGCTACACCTTC
>TRBV30|.|TRBJ1-3|.
CAWSGGTHGGAIYF
TGTGCCTGGAGTGGCGGGACCCACGGAGGAGCCATATATTTT
>TRBV7-2|.|TRBJ1-2|few
CASSLSGHIYGYTF
TGTGCCAGCAGCCTCTCGGGGCATATCTATGGCTACACCTTC